This T cell receptor (beta chain) was sequenced in a study of CD8+ T cells in alopecia areata. Treatment specified: oral pan-JAK inhibitor, 5-10 mg twice daily. A FACSAria was used to sort CD4+ and CD8+ T cells. These cells came from PBMCs. TCR sequencing used cDNA made by reverse transcription of extracted RNA. Clones were read by immunoSEQ multiplex PCR, and TCRdb kept only the in-frame ones, dropping some. The sample lists roughly 170,000 clones, around 58% occurring once. CDR3 length equals 15 residues. CDR1 and CDR2 (germline): SGHAT, FQNNGV. Trimming removed 2 bases from V and 2 bases from J, with 11 bases in between.

This TCR came from a human donor with alopecia areata. The chain recombines TRBV11-2 with TRBJ2-3, with a tentative D call TRBD1 (5 bases). Here the sequenced sample was CD8+ T cells sorted from blood, taken at week 24, from a patient treated with tofacitinib. The DNA for the CDR3 is TGTGCCAGCAGCTTAAGGGTCAGGGACACAGATACGCAGTATTTT. It yields the protein CASSLRVRDTDTQYF.